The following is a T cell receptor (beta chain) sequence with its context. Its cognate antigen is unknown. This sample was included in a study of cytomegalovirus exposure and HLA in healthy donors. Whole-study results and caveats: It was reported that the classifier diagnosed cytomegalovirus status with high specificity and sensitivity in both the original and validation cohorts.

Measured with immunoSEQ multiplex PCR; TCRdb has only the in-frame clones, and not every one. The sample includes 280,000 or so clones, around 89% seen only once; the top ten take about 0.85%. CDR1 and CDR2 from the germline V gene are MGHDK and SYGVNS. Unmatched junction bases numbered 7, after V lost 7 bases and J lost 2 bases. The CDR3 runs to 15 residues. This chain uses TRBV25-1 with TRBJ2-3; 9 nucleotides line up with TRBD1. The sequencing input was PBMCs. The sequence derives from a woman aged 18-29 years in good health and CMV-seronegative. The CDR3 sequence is CASKTGGVPTDTQYF. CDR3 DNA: TGTGCCAGCAAAACAGGGGGCGTCCCCACAGATACGCAGTATTTT.